Included here is one T cell receptor (beta chain) sequence, with context. The target antigen is unknown. This CDR3 comprises 16 residues. V was clipped by 6 bases and J by 9 bases; unmatched bases: 14. Germline values: CDR1 MDHEN, CDR2 SYDVKM. This sample stems from a study of shared clonotypes between healthy human individuals. Findings of the study overall: Roughly 5% of naive CD4 clonotypes were shared across a few donors.

Profiled with immunoSEQ multiplex PCR; TCRdb holds only in-frame clones, not every one. Found here are around 550,000 clones, about 95% of them singletons; the top ten hold approximately 0.11%. Selected positively for CCR7 and CD45RO-negative, naive CD8 cells excluded terminally differentiated effector memory CD45RA+ cells. The J gene is TRBJ2-1, the V gene TRBV28; 10 positions agree with TRBD1. The source material was naive CD8+ T cells sorted from blood. This sequence originates from a woman aged 30 to 39 in good health. CDR3 nucleotide sequence: TGTGCCAGCAGCCCTGAGACAGGGGGCAGTCGGGGTGAGCAGTTCTTC. It specifies CASSPETGGSRGEQFF.